One and the same sample provided the 30 T cell receptor beta chains below, sequenced in a study of T cells in Graves' hyperthyroidism and ophthalmopathy (dated by TCRdb to between 2018 and 2020). Library preparation was by multiplex PCR. Sequencing was performed on an Illumina HiSeq 2000. The TCR beta CDR3 regions were amplified from RNA transcripts. For the first round of RT-PCR on the TCR CDR3, the HTBI primer set was used together with the Qiagen OneStep RT-PCR kit. TCRdb ran its own pipeline on the public reads, namely fastp trimming at Q25 and MiXCR clone calling, and kept in-frame beta chains. All rows with the same CDR3 protein become a single entry with the most common DNA and genes. The sample table holds some 380,000 distinct CDR3 sequences, of which around an eighth were seen once. Of the sample, around 20% falls within the top ten clones. The sequenced material came from blood. The receptors originated from a man aged 30 to 39 with Graves' hyperthyroidism that later progressed to Graves' ophthalmopathy.

This clonotype has at least ten counts. The rearrangement links TRBV6-1 to TRBJ1-5, with TRBD1 as a possible D gene (6 bases). Trimming removed 3 bases at V and 0 bases at J, with 9 bases between. Germline CDR1 and CDR2: MNHNS and SASEGT. This CDR3 contains 15 residues. The CDR3 DNA is TGTGCCAGCAGTGATGACAGGTATAGCAATCAGCCCCAGCATTTT. Amino acid sequence: CASSDDRYSNQPQHF.

The rearrangement uses TRBV6-1 and TRBJ1-6; 7 nucleotides match TRBD1. Germline V gene data show CDR1 as MNHNS and CDR2 as SASEGT. The CDR3 length is 17 residues. V was pared by 10 bases and J by 5 bases, with 17 bases of the junction left unmatched. CDR3 sequence: CATSRFPTGTDNSPLHF. CDR3 nucleotides: TGTGCCACCTCCCGGTTCCCGACAGGGACTGATAATTCACCCCTCCACTTT.

This clonotype was found many times. The chain has TRBV6-1 and TRBJ2-7; the D is unclear. Per germline, CDR1 MNHNS and CDR2 SASEGT. The CDR3 sequence is 12 residues long. Trimming took off 3 bases at V and 9 bases at J, with 12 bases between the two ends. CDR3 coding DNA: TGTGCCAGCAGTGATTTGTTGGGTGTGCAGTACTTC. It codes for CASSDLLGVQYF.

In its sample, this clonotype was seen many times. This chain uses TRBV6-2 or TRBV6-3 with TRBJ2-3; perhaps TRBD1 as D (6 bases). The CDR3 sequence is 14 residues long. The germline V and J ends were trimmed by 6 bases and 0 bases, with 10 bases remaining between them. Looked up from germline, CDR1 is MNHEY and CDR2 is SVGEGT. The CDR3 DNA follows: TGTGCCAGCAGGAGGACAGCTAGCACAGATACGCAGTATTTT. This translates into CASRRTASTDTQYF.

A few counts support this clonotype. The rearrangement joins TRBV24-1 to TRBJ2-1; 10 positions match TRBD2. V gave up 4 bases and J gave up 6 bases; unmatched junction bases: 2. This CDR3 spans 14 amino acids. Germline V gene sequence: CDR1 KGHDR, CDR2 SFDVKD. The CDR3 DNA reads TGTGCCACCAGTGAGTGGACTAGCGGCAATGAGCAGTTCTTC. It is translated as CATSEWTSGNEQFF.

V is TRBV4-1 and J is TRBJ2-3, with a weak D call TRBD1 (6 bases). CDR3 length equals 18 residues. Trimming shortened V by 1 base and J by 5 bases, and 22 bases separated the two germline ends. Germline CDR1 reads MGHRA; CDR2 reads YSYEKL. The CDR3 is CASSQVGALFAAEDTQYF. CDR3 bases: TGCGCCAGCAGCCAAGTGGGGGCTCTGTTCGCGGCGGAAGATACGCAGTATTTT.

The chain uses TRBV11-2 and TRBJ1-5; tentative D call: TRBD1 (5 bases). From germline, CDR1 is SGHAT and CDR2 FQNNGV. The CDR3 is 14 residues long. V shed 4 bases and J shed 8 bases, with 15 bases lying between them. The CDR3 DNA follows: TGTGCCAGCAGCTCGATGCGGGGGGTAGAGCCCCAGCATTTT. Amino acids: CASSSMRGVEPQHF.

This clonotype occurred many times. The V and J genes are TRBV13 and TRBJ1-2; TRBD1 aligns across 7 bases. Germline assignment: CDR1 PRHDT and CDR2 FYEKMQ (reference sequence). There are 16 residues in the CDR3. The junction had 9 bases not matched to a gene; V was cut back by 5 bases and J by 0 bases. The CDR3 DNA reads TGTGCCAGCAGCCTAAGGGGGGACAGTCCTAACTATGGCTACACCTTC. Translation: CASSLRGDSPNYGYTF.

A remark on this clonotype: A much larger clone differs from this one at a single base, so this may be a read error. This sequence joins TRBV7-7 and TRBJ2-2; D gene ambiguous. The CDR3 has 16 residues. Germline-derived CDR1 and CDR2 are SSHAT and FNYEAQ (reference sequence). CDR3 residues: CVSSLYPGVNTGELFF. In DNA, the CDR3 is TGTGTTAGCAGCTTATATCCCGGAGTGAACACCGGGGAGCTGTTTTTT.

This clonotype was seen at least ten times. The V gene is TRBV2, the J gene TRBJ1-5; D ambiguous. Trimming stripped 2 bases from V and 4 bases from J, with 9 bases between. This CDR3 spans 14 amino acids. Germline V lookup: CDR1 SNHLY, CDR2 FYNNEI. The CDR3 spells CASSEMALNQPQHF. CDR3 DNA: TGTGCCAGCAGTGAAATGGCACTGAATCAGCCCCAGCATTTT.

This clonotype was seen a handful of times. V and J are TRBV24-1 and TRBJ1-5; 11 bases align to TRBD1. The germline gives CDR1 KGHDR, CDR2 SFDVKD. V dropped 11 bases and J dropped 0; count of bases not matched to a gene: 11. The CDR3 runs to 17 residues. For the CDR3, the DNA is TGTGCCATTCTTCCGGGACAGGGGGATAATAGCAATCAGCCCCAGCATTTT. Translated, it gives CAILPGQGDNSNQPQHF.

This clonotype has a count of ten or more. This chain links TRBV6-1 with TRBJ2-3, with D unclear. The V end lost 6 bases, the J end lost 7 bases, and 14 bases lay between the germline ends. This CDR3 has 13 residues. CDR1 MNHNS and CDR2 SASEGT come from the germline V gene. The CDR3 is CASRPRLSYTQYF. The CDR3 DNA is TGTGCCAGCAGGCCTCGACTGTCTTATACGCAGTATTTT.

V usage is TRBV3-1 and J usage is TRBJ2-3, with D possibly being TRBD2 (5 bases). The germline gives CDR1 LGHDT, CDR2 YNNKEL (reference sequence). This CDR3 comprises 18 residues. Trimming took 4 bases from V and 4 from J, leaving 24 bases between them. CDR3 region: CASSPEPRLAVGPDTQYF. The CDR3 DNA reads TGTGCCAGCAGCCCCGAGCCGAGGCTAGCCGTAGGCCCAGATACGCAGTATTTT.

This clonotype has a count of ten or more. The chain carries TRBV28 and TRBJ1-1, with a weak D call TRBD1 (5 bases). Germline CDR1 reads MDHEN; CDR2 reads SYDVKM. The CDR3 is 13 residues long. The V end was cut by 2 bases, the J end by 8 bases, with 12 bases between. CDR3 in amino acids: CASSLQAGSEAFF. CDR3 bases: TGTGCCAGCAGTTTACAGGCAGGGAGCGAAGCTTTCTTT.

The gene calls are TRBV18 and TRBJ2-3; D unresolved. CDR1 and CDR2 (germline): KGHSH, LQKENI. The length of the CDR3 is 15 residues. V gave up 0 bases and J gave up 4 bases, with 11 bases separating them. CDR3 DNA sequence: TGTGCCAGCTCACCACCGGGGTCTTCCGCAGATACGCAGTATTTT. Translating it yields CASSPPGSSADTQYF.

This clonotype appeared many times. J is TRBJ1-5 and V is TRBV12-3 or TRBV12-4; D might be TRBD1 (5 bases). Between the trimmed V and J ends, which lost 5 bases and 0 bases, there was a span of 11 bases. This CDR3 is built from 15 residues. DNA for the CDR3: TGTGCCAGCAGTCCTCAGGGATATAGCAATCAGCCCCAGCATTTT. Protein product: CASSPQGYSNQPQHF.

The DNA of the CDR3 is TGTGCCAGCTCAGAAGACAGACTCACCGGGGAGCTGTTTTTT. This codes for CASSEDRLTGELFF. This chain joins TRBV18 and TRBJ2-2; a weak D match, TRBD1 (5 bases). Germline lookup yields CDR1 KGHSH and CDR2 LQKENI. V was pared by 5 bases and J by 4 bases, with 11 bases between. CDR3 size: 14 residues. Looking up the rest from reference TRBV18 and TRBJ2-2 gives the full variable domain: NAGVMQNPRHLVRRRGQEARLRCSPMKGHSHVYWYRQLPEEGLKFMVYLQKENIIDESGMPKERFSAEFPKEGPSILRIQQVVRGDSAAYFCASSEDRLTGELFFGEGSRLTVL.

In its sample, this clonotype was seen many times. The rearrangement uses TRBV10-3 and TRBJ1-2; D uncertain. The CDR3 runs to 13 residues. CDR1 is ENHRY, CDR2 SYGVKD, per germline. The V and J ends lost 5 bases and 2 bases respectively, with 9 bases between them. CDR3 region: CAISQRENYGYTF. The CDR3 DNA follows: TGTGCCATCAGTCAAAGAGAAAACTATGGCTACACCTTC.

This clonotype came up many times. The gene calls are TRBV19 and TRBJ1-1; TRBD1 might be the D (5 bases). This CDR3 has 14 amino acids. Germline V gives CDR1 LNHDA, CDR2 SQIVND (reference sequence). V dropped 5 bases and J dropped 1 base, with 11 bases sitting between them. The CDR3 region has the DNA TGTGCCAGTAGTCCCAGGGTCTCGAACACTGAAGCTTTCTTT. Translating it yields CASSPRVSNTEAFF. Supplemented by reference TRBV19 and TRBJ1-1, the full variable domain reads DGGITQSPKYLFRKEGQNVTLSCEQNLNHDAMYWYRQDPGQGLRLIYYSQIVNDFQKGDIAEGYSVSREKKESFPLTVTSAQKNPTAFYLCASSPRVSNTEAFFGQGTRLTVV.

This clonotype was found many times. This chain uses TRBV2 with TRBJ2-5, with 7 bases that match TRBD1. Germline V gene sequence: CDR1 SNHLY, CDR2 FYNNEI. CDR3 length: 13 amino acids. With V trimmed by 5 bases and J by 1 base, 1 base remained unmatched. The CDR3 loop reads CASSRDSQETQYF. The CDR3 bases are TGTGCCAGCAGTCGGGACAGCCAAGAGACCCAGTACTTC.

V usage is TRBV30 and J usage is TRBJ2-7; D might be TRBD1 (8 bases). The germline V and J ends were trimmed by 4 bases and 7 bases, with 14 bases remaining between them. Per germline, CDR1 GTSNPN and CDR2 SVGIG (reference sequence). The CDR3 is 12 residues long. The CDR3 loop reads CAWINRGGEQYF. CDR3 bases: TGTGCCTGGATTAACAGGGGGGGGGAGCAGTACTTC.

This clonotype was seen ten or more times. This sequence joins TRBV7-9 and TRBJ1-1; D is perhaps TRBD1 (6 bases). Germline V gene data show CDR1 as SEHNR and CDR2 as FQNEAQ (reference sequence). CDR3 length: 16 residues. V was trimmed by 5 bases and J by 1 base, leaving 17 bases between them. The chain's CDR3 is CASSHTRRDKNTEAFF. As DNA, the CDR3 is TGTGCCAGCAGCCACACTCGACGGGACAAGAACACTGAAGCTTTCTTT.

The gene calls are TRBV6-1 and TRBJ2-7; TRBD1 matches at 9 bases. This CDR3 contains 14 residues. Per the germline V gene, CDR1 is MNHNS and CDR2 is SASEGT. V dropped 6 bases and J dropped 3; count of bases not matched to a gene: 6. The CDR3 is CASRRDRDHYEQYF. The CDR3 bases are TGTGCCAGCAGAAGGGACAGGGATCACTACGAGCAGTACTTC.

At least ten counts were recorded for this clonotype. The chain combines TRBV11-3 with TRBJ2-3; 7 positions agree with TRBD1. Trimming at V came to 0 bases and at J to 4 bases, leaving 1 base not matched to a gene. CDR1 is SGHNT, CDR2 YENEEA, per germline. The CDR3 runs to 14 residues. The CDR3 reads CASSLEDRPDTQYF. The CDR3 coding sequence is TGTGCCAGCAGCTTAGAGGACAGGCCAGATACGCAGTATTTT.

This clonotype was detected many times. V gene TRBV3-1 combines with J gene TRBJ2-2, with 7 bases lining up with TRBD2. The germline V gene encodes CDR1 LGHDT and CDR2 YNNKEL (reference sequence). This CDR3 comprises 16 residues. V shed 6 bases, J shed 3 bases, and the junction held 10 bases outside the gene matches. CDR3 sequence: CASRLSGTWDTGELFF. DNA of the CDR3: TGTGCCAGCAGATTAAGCGGGACGTGGGACACCGGGGAGCTGTTTTTT.

This clonotype was observed many times. The chain combines TRBV11-3 with TRBJ2-3, with TRBD2 identical over 7 bases. In germline, CDR1 is SGHNT, CDR2 YENEEA. The length of the CDR3 is 14 residues. Trimming at V came to 7 bases and at J to 0 bases, leaving 4 bases not matched to a gene. The CDR3 DNA is TGTGCCAGCATGACAGCGGGGAGCACAGATACGCAGTATTTT. Residues: CASMTAGSTDTQYF.

Comments on this clonotype: One base away lies a much larger clone, so this may be a sequencing read error. V gene TRBV6-1 combines with J gene TRBJ2-7; 7 bases are a match to TRBD1. Germline CDR1 MNHNS, CDR2 SASEGT. This CDR3 is 14 amino acids long. Trimming cost V 8 bases and J 0 bases; bases outside gene matches: 7. The CDR3, as DNA: TGTGCCAGCGGGGTTGACAGGGCCTCCTACGAGCAGTACTTC. This encodes CASGVDRASYEQYF.

This clonotype was seen only a few times. The chain recombines TRBV29-1 with TRBJ2-5; D call uncertain. V was cut by 7 bases and J by 4 bases, with 13 bases left in between. Germline lookup yields CDR1 SQVTM and CDR2 ANQGSEA. The CDR3 totals 12 residues. The CDR3 sequence is CSAGVGLETQYF. The CDR3 nucleotides are TGCAGCGCCGGAGTAGGTTTAGAGACCCAGTACTTC.

The chain links TRBV4-2 to TRBJ2-3; D remains unclear. The CDR3 totals 15 residues. The germline gives CDR1 LGHNA, CDR2 YNFKEQ. V was pared by 0 bases and J by 5 bases, with 12 bases between. The CDR3 DNA sequence: TGTGCCAGCAGCCAAGATTGGCGCCAGGAAGATACGCAGTATTTT. Its translation: CASSQDWRQEDTQYF.

This chain joins TRBV7-9 and TRBJ2-3; 10 bases are shared with TRBD1. With 7 bases clipped from V and 6 bases from J, the junction kept 4 bases outside the gene matches. The germline gives CDR1 SEHNR, CDR2 FQNEAQ (reference sequence). CDR3 length: 13 residues. For the CDR3, the DNA is TGTGCCAGCATCCGGGACAGGGGTGATACGCAGTATTTT. Protein sequence: CASIRDRGDTQYF.